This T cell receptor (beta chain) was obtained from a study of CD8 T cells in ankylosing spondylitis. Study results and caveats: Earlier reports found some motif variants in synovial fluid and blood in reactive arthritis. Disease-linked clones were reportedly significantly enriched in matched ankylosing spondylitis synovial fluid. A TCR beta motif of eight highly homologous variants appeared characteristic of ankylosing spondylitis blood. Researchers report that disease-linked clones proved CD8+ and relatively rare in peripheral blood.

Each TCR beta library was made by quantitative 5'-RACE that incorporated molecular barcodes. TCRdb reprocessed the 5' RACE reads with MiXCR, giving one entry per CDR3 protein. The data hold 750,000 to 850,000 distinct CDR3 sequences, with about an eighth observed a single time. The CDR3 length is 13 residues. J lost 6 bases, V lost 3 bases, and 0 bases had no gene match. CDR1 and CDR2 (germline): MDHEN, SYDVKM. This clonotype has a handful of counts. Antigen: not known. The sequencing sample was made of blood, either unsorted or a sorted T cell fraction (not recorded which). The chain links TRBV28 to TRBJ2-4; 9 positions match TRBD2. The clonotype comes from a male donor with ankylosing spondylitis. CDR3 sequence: CASSFSGGNIQYF. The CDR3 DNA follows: TGTGCCAGCAGTTTTAGCGGGGGAAACATTCAGTACTTC.